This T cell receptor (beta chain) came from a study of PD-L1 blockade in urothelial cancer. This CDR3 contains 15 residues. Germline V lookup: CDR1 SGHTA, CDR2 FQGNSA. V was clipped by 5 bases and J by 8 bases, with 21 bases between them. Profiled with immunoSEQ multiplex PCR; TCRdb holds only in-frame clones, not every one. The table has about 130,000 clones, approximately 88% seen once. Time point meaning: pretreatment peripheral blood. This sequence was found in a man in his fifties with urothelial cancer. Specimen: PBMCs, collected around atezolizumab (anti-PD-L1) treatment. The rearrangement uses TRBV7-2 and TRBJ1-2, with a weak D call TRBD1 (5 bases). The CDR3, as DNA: TGTGCCAGCAGCCCACAGGCCCTCACCACCATGGGCTACACCTTC. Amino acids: CASSPQALTTMGYTF.